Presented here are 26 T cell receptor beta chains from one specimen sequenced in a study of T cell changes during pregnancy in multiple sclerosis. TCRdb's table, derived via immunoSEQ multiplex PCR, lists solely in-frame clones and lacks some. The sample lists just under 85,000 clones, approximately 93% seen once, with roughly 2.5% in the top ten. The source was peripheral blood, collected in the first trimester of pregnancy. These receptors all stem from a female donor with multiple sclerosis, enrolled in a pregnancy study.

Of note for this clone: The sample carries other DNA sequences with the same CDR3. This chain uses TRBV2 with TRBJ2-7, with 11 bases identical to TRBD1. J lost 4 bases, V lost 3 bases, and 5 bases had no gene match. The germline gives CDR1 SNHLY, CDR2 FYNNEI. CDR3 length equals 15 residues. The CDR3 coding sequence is TGTGCCAGCAGTGAGGCCGGGACAGGGGGTTACGAGCAGTACTTC. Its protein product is CASSEAGTGGYEQYF.

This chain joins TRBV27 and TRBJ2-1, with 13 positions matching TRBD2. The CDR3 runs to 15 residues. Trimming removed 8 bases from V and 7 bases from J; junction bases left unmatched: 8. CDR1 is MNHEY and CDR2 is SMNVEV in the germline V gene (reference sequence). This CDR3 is CASGTLGLAGNEQFF. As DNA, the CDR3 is TGTGCCAGCGGAACTTTGGGACTAGCGGGGAATGAGCAGTTCTTC.

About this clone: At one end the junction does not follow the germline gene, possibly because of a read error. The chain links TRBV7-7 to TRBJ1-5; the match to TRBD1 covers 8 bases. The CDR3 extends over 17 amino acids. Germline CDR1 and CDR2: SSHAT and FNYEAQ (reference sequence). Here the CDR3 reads CASSARTGGRLSQPQHF. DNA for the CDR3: TGTGCTAGCAGCGCGAGAACAGGGGGTAGGTTGAGTCAGCCCCAGCATTTT.

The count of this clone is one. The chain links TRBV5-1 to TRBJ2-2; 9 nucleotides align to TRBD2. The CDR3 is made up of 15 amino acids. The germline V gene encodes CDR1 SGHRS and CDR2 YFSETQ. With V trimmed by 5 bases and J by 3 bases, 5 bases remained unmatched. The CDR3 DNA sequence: TGCGCCAGCAGTAGGGTAGCGGGGGACACCGGGGAGCTGTTTTTT. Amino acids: CASSRVAGDTGELFF.

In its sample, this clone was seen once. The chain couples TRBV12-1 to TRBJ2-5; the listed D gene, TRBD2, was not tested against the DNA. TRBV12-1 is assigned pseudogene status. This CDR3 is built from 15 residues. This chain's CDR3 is CASSFARRAQETQYF. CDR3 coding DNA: TGTGCCAGCAGCTTTGCCCGGAGAGCGCAAGAGACCCAGTACTTC.

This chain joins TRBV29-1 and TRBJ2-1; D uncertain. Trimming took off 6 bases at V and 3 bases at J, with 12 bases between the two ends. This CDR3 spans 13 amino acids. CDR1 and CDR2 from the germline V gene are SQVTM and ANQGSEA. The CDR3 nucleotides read TGCAGCGTATCTAGATTTAGCTACAATGAGCAGTTCTTC. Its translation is CSVSRFSYNEQFF.

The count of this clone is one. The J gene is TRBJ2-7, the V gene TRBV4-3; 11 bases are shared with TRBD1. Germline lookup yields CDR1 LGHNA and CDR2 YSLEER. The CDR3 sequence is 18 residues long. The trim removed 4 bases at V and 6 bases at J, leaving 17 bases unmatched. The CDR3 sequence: CASSLRGLTGTGGGEQYF. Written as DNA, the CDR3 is TGCGCCAGCAGCCTTAGGGGCTTAACCGGGACAGGGGGTGGCGAGCAGTACTTC.

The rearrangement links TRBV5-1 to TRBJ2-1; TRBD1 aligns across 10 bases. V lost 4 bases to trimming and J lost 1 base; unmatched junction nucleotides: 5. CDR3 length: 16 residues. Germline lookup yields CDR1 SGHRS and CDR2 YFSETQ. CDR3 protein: CASSKRTGGSYNEQFF. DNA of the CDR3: TGCGCCAGCAGCAAACGGACAGGGGGTTCCTACAATGAGCAGTTCTTC.

CDR3 sequence (DNA): TGTGCCAGCAGCGTTGCGCTAACGGGACTAGCATCAGATACGCAGTATTTT. It encodes CASSVALTGLASDTQYF. The V and J genes are TRBV9 and TRBJ2-3; the match to TRBD2 covers 9 bases. J lost 4 bases, V lost 2 bases, and 11 bases had no gene match. The CDR3 consists of 17 residues. Germline V gives CDR1 SGDLS, CDR2 YYNGEE.

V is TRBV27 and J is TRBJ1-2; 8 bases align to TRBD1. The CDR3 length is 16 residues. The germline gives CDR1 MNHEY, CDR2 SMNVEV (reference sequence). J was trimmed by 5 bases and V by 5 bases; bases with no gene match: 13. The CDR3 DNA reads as TGTGCCAGCAGTCCGGAACGACAGGGGCGGGAGTATGGCTACACCTTC. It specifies CASSPERQGREYGYTF.

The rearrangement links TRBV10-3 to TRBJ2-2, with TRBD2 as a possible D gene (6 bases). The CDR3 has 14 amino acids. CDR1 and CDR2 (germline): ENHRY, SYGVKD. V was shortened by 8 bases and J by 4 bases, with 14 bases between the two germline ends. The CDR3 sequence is CAILRELGTGELFF. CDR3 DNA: TGTGCCATCTTACGGGAGCTTGGCACCGGGGAGCTGTTTTTT.

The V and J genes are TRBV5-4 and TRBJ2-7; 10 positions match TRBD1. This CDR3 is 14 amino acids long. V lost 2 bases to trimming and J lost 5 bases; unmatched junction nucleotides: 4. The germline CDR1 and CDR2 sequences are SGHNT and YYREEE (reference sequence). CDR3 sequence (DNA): TGTGCCAGCAGCTTCGGGACAGGGGAACACGAGCAGTACTTC. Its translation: CASSFGTGEHEQYF.

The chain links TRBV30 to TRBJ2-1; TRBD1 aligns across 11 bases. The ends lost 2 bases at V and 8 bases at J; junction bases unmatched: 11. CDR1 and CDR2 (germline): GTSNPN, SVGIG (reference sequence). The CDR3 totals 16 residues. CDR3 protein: CAWSLPPGQGVDEQFF. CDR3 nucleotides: TGTGCCTGGAGTCTTCCCCCGGGACAGGGGGTCGATGAGCAGTTCTTC.

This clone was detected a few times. The CDR3 protein is CASSDDPGITDTQYF. CDR3 coding DNA: TGTGCCAGCAGTGACGATCCGGGAATCACAGATACGCAGTATTTT. V gene TRBV6-4 combines with J gene TRBJ2-3; possible D gene TRBD2, 5 bases. The CDR3 length is 15 residues. V gave up 2 bases and J gave up 2 bases, with 11 bases separating them. Germline V CDR1 and CDR2: MRHNA, SNTAGT.

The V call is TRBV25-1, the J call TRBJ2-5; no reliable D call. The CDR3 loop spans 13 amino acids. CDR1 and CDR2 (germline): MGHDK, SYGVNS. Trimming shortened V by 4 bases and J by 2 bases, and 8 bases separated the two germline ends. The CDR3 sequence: CASSAWAQETQYF. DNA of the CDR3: TGTGCCAGCAGTGCCTGGGCTCAAGAGACCCAGTACTTC.

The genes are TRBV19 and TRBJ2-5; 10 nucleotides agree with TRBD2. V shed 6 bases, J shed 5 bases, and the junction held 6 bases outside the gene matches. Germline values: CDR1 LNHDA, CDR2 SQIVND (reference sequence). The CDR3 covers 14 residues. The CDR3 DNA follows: TGTGCCAGTAGCCCTACTAGCGGGAAGGAGACCCAGTACTTC. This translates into CASSPTSGKETQYF.

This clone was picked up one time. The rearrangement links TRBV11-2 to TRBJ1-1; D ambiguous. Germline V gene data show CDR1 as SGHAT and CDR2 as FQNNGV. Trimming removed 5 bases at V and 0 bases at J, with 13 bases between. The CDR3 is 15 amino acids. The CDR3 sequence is CASSPFRVLNTEAFF. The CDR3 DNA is TGTGCCAGCAGCCCATTCCGGGTCCTGAACACTGAAGCTTTCTTT.

The CDR3 here is CASSVQRRETQYF. CDR3 DNA sequence: TGCGCCAGCAGTGTCCAGCGCCGGGAGACCCAGTACTTC. The chain employs TRBV10-2 and TRBJ2-5; no reliable D call. This CDR3 contains 13 residues. Germline loops: CDR1 WSHSY, CDR2 SAAADI. V lost 4 bases and J lost 5, with 11 bases in between.

This CDR3 reads CASSLVRDSPLHF. The CDR3, as DNA: TGTGCCAGCAGCTTAGTTAGAGATTCACCCCTCCACTTT. The rearrangement links TRBV7-2 to TRBJ1-6; D not certain. Germline V gives CDR1 SGHTA, CDR2 FQGNSA. V gave up 1 base and J gave up 8 bases, with 6 bases separating them. The CDR3 totals 13 residues.

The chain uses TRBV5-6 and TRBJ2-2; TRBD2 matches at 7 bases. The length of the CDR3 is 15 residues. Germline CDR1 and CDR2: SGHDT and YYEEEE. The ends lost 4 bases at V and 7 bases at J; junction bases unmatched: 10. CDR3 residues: CASSTPGGSGGELFF. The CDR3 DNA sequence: TGTGCCAGCAGCACACCCGGGGGGTCGGGCGGGGAGCTGTTTTTT.

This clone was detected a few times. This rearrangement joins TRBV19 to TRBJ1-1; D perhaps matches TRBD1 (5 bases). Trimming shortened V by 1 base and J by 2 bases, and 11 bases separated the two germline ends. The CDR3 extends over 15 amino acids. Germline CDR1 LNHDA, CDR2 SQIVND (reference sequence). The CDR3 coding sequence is TGTGCCAGTAGTATAGGGGCGACAGCTAACACTGAAGCTTTCTTT. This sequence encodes CASSIGATANTEAFF. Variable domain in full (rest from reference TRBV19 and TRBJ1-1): DGGITQSPKYLFRKEGQNVTLSCEQNLNHDAMYWYRQDPGQGLRLIYYSQIVNDFQKGDIAEGYSVSREKKESFPLTVTSAQKNPTAFYLCASSIGATANTEAFFGQGTRLTVV.

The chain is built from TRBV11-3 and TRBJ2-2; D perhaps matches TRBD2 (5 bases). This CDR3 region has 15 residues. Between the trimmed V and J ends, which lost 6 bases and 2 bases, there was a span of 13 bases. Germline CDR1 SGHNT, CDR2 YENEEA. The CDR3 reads CASSRASINTGELFF. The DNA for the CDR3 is TGTGCCAGCAGTAGGGCTAGCATAAACACCGGGGAGCTGTTTTTT.

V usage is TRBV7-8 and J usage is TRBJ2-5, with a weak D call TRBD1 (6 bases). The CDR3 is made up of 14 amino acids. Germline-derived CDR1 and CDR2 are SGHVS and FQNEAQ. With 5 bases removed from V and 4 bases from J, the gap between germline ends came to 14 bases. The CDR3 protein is CASSRDRSSETQYF. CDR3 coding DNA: TGTGCCAGCAGCAGAGACAGGTCGTCAGAGACCCAGTACTTC.

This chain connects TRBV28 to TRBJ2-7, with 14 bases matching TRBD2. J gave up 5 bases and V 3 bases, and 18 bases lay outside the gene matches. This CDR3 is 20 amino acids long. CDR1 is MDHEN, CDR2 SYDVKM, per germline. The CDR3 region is CASSFPLDPGLAGVTHEQYF. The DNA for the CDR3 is TGTGCCAGCAGTTTCCCTCTTGACCCGGGACTAGCGGGAGTAACCCACGAGCAGTACTTC.

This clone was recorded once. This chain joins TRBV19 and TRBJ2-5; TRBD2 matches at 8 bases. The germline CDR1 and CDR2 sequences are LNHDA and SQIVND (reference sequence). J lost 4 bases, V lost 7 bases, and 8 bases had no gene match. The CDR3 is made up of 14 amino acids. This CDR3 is CASKSGSSPETQYF. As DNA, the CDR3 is TGTGCCAGTAAGAGCGGGAGTAGTCCAGAGACCCAGTACTTC.

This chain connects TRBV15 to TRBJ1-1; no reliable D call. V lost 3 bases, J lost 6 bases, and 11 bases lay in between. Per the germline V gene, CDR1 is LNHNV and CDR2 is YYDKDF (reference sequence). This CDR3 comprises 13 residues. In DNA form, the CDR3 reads TGTGCCACCAGCAGCCGGGAGGGCGCTGAAGCTTTCTTT. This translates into CATSSREGAEAFF. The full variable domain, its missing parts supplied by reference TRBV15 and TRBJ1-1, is DAMVIQNPRYQVTQFGKPVTLSCSQTLNHNVMYWYQQKSSQAPKLLFHYYDKDFNNEADTPDNFQSRRPNTSFCFLDIRSPGLGDTAMYLCATSSREGAEAFFGQGTRLTVV.